This TCR beta chain was observed in a study of cytomegalovirus exposure and HLA in healthy donors. Whole-study findings and limits: Later analysis placed DRB1 highest and HLA-C lowest in TCR association rates, which differed by HLA locus.

About this clone: Its matching antigen is unknown.

The PCR made use of 60 Vbeta and 13 Jbeta primers. Profiled with immunoSEQ multiplex PCR; TCRdb holds only in-frame clones, not every one. The sample contains roughly 49,000 clones, over 60% of which appear only once. The receptor was isolated from a woman aged 40 to 55 in good health and CMV-seropositive. The sequenced material came from PBMCs.

CDR3 amino acids: CASSPRGGETNTEAFF. The CDR3 DNA follows: TGCGCCAGCAGCCCGAGAGGGGGGGAGACGAACACTGAAGCTTTCTTT. This rearrangement joins TRBV5-1 to TRBJ1-1; weak D call: TRBD1 (6 bases). This CDR3 comprises 16 residues. The V gene's germline CDR1 is SGHRS and CDR2 YFSETQ. Trimming removed 4 bases at V and 1 base at J, with 17 bases between.